This T cell receptor beta chain was retrieved from a study of blood T cells in healthy people across ages (dated by TCRdb to about 2015). For the study in its entirety: Template switching captured roughly one uniquely barcoded TCR beta cDNA molecule per two T cells in model experiments. The donors were divided into four age groups: young (average around 17 years), middle-aged (almost 40), aged (roughly 60) and long-lived (roughly 86). Age-related changes in TCR beta repertoire diversity were measured in the study by deep sequencing normalized with unique cDNA molecular identifiers. For two donors (one aged 18 to 30 and one aged 80 or older), the study analyzed two additional independent replicas of 1 million unique cDNA reads from the same blood draw. Donors of different ages were randomly distributed across sequencing lanes to avoid experimental bias.

Findings and caveats that apply to the study as a whole: Bulk unsorted PBMC profiling prevented conclusive comparison of naive and antigen-experienced compartments. The CMV infection status of donors was not known, potentially confounding age-related changes in expanded clonotypes. Total diversity estimates from one million sequenced T cells were considered lower bounds and underestimates. Observed TCR beta diversity per million T cells fell roughly linearly with age, and a significant reduction was already apparent by age approximately 40. Observed TCR beta diversity correlated strongly with the percentage of naive T cells measured by flow cytometry. The long-lived group showed more naive CD4+ T cells, fewer expanded clones and increased TCR diversity than the aged group, suggesting age selection.

Notes on this clonotype: Its antigen specificity is not known. The input lacks base qualities; no much larger clone sits a single base away.

The 39 donors, aged about 6 to 90 years, were systemically healthy Caucasian individuals from Russia. Ten milliliters of peripheral blood were drawn from each donor into EDTA-treated Vacutainer tubes. Ficoll-Paque density-gradient centrifugation was used to isolate PBMCs, with at least 6 million per sample. Total RNA, at least 5.5 micrograms per sample, was extracted from PBMCs with Trizol reagent. For every donor, an aliquot of PBMCs went through flow cytometry to measure the percentages of naive CD45RAhigh/CD27high T cells. Libraries were made using 5' RACE. Sequencing used an Illumina HiSeq 2500. A second PCR of about 6 to 12 cycles was run with a J-beta primer mix and a sample-barcoded 5' primer. Each TCR beta cDNA molecule received a unique molecular identifier from a template-switch 5' adaptor carrying 12 random nucleotides. At least 2.5 million CDR3-containing paired-end reads were obtained from each sample. First-strand cDNA synthesis was performed from all RNA using the Mint cDNA synthesis kit, with priming by a TRBC-specific oligonucleotide. Following uracil-DNA glycosylase treatment, a first 18-cycle PCR with universal primers M1SS and BC2_uni_R was performed on all cDNA. The authors processed their data as follows. For normalization, 1 million high-quality reads were randomly selected from each sample, with every read carrying a distinct molecular identifier. Reads with shared molecular identifiers were discarded instead of being binned into consensus sequences. CDR3 identification, clonotype clustering and error correction used MiTCR with a Q25 quality threshold and the strictest error-elimination algorithm. Lower-bound total TCR beta diversity was estimated with a nonparametric unseen species model using Euler transformation. Using fastp at Q25 and MiXCR, TCRdb reprocessed the public reads and kept productive beta chains. Rows merge per CDR3 protein into single entries with the most common DNA and genes. The V and J calls were not made by the authors but by TCRdb's processing. For this sample the table gives approximately 810,000 distinct CDR3 sequences, of which roughly 34% were detected only once. The ten biggest clones cover about an eighth of the sample.

The sequenced sample consisted of blood. This clonotype was sampled from a man aged 18 to 35 in good health.

The CDR3 reads CASSKPPGPGTEAFF. The DNA reads TGTGCCAGCAGTAAGCCGCCGGGGCCGGGCACTGAAGCTTTCTTT. The chain is assembled from TRBV28 and TRBJ1-1; a tentative D match to TRBD1 spans 5 bases. CDR1 and CDR2 are read off the germline V gene as MDHEN and SYDVKM. The junction shows trimming of 5 bases on V and 4 bases on J, plus 17 bases between the germline ends. The CDR3 measures 15 amino acids from cysteine to phenylalanine. CDR3 DNA is the only sequence kept; it has 45 bases, read in frame from the first base.